A single T cell receptor beta chain is shown here with its context. The sample holds other DNA sequences that translate to the same CDR3. This entry belongs to a study of shared clonotypes between healthy human individuals. The data were produced by immunoSEQ multiplex PCR, yet TCRdb's version contains in-frame clones alone and is incomplete. The table records 2 million to 3 million clones, over 85% of them present only once. CDR1 and CDR2 from the germline V gene are MNHEY and SVGAGI. The CDR3 is 14 amino acids. With 5 bases clipped from V and 3 bases from J, the junction kept 2 bases outside the gene matches.

This receptor was taken from a man aged 18 to 29 in good health. Some clones in this sample may be carry-over from other donors' samples. The rearrangement uses TRBV6-5 and TRBJ1-2; 11 bases fit TRBD1. The sequenced material came from naive CD4+ T cells from PBMCs. The subset here: CD45RA+ positively selected. DNA of the CDR3: TGTGCCAGCAGTCGGACAGGGGGCGACTATGGCTACACCTTC. Translation gives CASSRTGGDYGYTF.